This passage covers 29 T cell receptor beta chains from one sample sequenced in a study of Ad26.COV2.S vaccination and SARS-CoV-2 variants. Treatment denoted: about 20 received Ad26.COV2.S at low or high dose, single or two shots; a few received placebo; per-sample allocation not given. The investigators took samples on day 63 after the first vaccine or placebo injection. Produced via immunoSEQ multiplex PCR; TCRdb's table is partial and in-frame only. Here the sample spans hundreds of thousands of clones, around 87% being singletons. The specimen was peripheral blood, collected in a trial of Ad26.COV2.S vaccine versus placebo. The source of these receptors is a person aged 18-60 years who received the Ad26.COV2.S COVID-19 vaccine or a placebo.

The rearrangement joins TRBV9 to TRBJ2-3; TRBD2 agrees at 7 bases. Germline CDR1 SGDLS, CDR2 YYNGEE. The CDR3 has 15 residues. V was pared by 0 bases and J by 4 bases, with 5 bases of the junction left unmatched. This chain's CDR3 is CASSVGRGMPDTQYF. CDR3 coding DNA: TGTGCCAGCAGCGTAGGGCGGGGGATGCCAGATACGCAGTATTTT.

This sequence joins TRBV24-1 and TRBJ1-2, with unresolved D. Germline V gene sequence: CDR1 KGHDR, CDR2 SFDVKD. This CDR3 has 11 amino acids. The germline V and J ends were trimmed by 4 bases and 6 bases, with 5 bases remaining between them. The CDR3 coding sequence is TGTGCCACCAGTGACGGCCATGGCTACACCTTC. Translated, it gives CATSDGHGYTF.

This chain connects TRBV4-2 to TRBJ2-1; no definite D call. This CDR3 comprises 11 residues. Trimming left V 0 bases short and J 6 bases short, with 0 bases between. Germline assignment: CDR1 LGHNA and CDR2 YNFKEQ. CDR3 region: CASSQDNEQFF. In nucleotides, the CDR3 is TGTGCCAGCAGCCAAGACAATGAGCAGTTCTTC.

The CDR3 DNA is TGTGCCAGCAGTGAATATTGGGGGACAGGGGGAGAGACCCAGTACTTC. Translating it yields CASSEYWGTGGETQYF. The J gene is TRBJ2-5, the V gene TRBV25-1; 11 bases agree with TRBD1. The trim removed 0 bases at V and 4 bases at J, leaving 4 bases unmatched. The CDR3 has 16 amino acids. Germline CDR1 and CDR2: MGHDK and SYGVNS.

The CDR3 bases are TGCGCCAGCAGTGCAAACACCGGGGAGCTGTTTTTT. This sequence encodes CASSANTGELFF. The chain combines TRBV10-2 with TRBJ2-2; D gene ambiguous. Germline loops: CDR1 WSHSY, CDR2 SAAADI. This CDR3 spans 12 amino acids. Deletions cut 4 bases from V and 2 bases from J, with 2 bases between.

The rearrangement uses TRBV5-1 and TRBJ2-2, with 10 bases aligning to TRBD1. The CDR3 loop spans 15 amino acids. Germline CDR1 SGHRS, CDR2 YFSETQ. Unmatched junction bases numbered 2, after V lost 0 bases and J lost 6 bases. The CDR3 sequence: CASSLGQGAAGELFF. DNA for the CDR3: TGCGCCAGCAGCTTGGGACAGGGGGCGGCCGGGGAGCTGTTTTTT. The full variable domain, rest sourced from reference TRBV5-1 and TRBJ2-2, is KAGVTQTPRYLIKTRGQQVTLSCSPISGHRSVSWYQQTPGQGLQFLFEYFSETQRNKGNFPGRFSGRQFSNSRSEMNVSTLELGDSALYLCASSLGQGAAGELFFGEGSRLTVL.

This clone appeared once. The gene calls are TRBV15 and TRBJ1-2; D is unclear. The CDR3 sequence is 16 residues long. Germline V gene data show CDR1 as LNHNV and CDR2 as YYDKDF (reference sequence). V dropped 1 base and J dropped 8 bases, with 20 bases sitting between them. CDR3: CATSRVGGQHQRGYTF. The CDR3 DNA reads TGTGCCACCAGCAGAGTAGGTGGCCAGCACCAACGGGGCTACACCTTC.

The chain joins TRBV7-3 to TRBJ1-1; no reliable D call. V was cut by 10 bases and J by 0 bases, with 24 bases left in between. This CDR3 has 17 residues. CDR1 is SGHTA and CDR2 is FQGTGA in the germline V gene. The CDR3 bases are TGTGCCAACAAAACGGATCGGCAGGCTGAAATGAACACTGAAGCTTTCTTT. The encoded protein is CANKTDRQAEMNTEAFF.

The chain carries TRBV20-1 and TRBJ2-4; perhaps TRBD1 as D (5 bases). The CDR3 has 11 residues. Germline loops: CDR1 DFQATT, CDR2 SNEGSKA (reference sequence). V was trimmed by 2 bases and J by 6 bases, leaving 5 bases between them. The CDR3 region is CSARQGNIQYF. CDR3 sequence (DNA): TGCAGTGCTAGACAGGGAAACATTCAGTACTTC.

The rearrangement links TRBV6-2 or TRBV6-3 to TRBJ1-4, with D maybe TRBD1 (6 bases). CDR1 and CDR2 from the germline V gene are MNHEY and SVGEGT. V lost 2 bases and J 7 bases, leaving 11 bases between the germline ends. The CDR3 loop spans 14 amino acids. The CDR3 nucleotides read TGTGCCAGCAGTTACGGGGGGCACCGTGAAAAACTGTTTTTT. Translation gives CASSYGGHREKLFF.

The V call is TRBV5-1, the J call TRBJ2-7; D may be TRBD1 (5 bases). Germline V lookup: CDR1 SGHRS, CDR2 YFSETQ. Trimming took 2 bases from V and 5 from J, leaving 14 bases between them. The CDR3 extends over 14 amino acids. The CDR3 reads CASSFGHSKDEQYF. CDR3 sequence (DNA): TGCGCCAGCAGCTTTGGACACTCCAAGGACGAGCAGTACTTC.

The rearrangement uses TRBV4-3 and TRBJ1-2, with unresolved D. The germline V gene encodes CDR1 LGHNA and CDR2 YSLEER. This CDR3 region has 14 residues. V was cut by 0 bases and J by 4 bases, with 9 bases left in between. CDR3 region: CASSQEVVGYGYTF. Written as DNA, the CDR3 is TGCGCCAGCAGCCAAGAGGTTGTCGGCTATGGCTACACCTTC.

CDR3 loop: CASTKAGKTQYF. The CDR3 DNA sequence: TGTGCCAGCACCAAAGCTGGAAAGACCCAGTACTTC. The chain joins TRBV12-3 or TRBV12-4 to TRBJ2-5; D remains ambiguous. V shed 7 bases and J shed 6 bases, with 12 bases lying between them. The CDR3 sequence is 12 residues long.

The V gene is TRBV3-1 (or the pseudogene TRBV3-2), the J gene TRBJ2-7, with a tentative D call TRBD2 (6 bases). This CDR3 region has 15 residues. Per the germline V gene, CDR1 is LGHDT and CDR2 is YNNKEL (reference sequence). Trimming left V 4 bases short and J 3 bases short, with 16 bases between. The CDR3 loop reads CASSPLGGSGYEQYF. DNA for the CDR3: TGTGCCAGCAGCCCACTCGGGGGAAGTGGCTACGAGCAGTACTTC.

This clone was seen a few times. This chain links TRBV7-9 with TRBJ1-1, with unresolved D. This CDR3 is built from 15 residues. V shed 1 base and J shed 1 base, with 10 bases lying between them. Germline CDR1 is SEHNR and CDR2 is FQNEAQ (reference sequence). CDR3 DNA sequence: TGTGCCAGCAGCTTAGGGGTGGGCCGGAACACTGAAGCTTTCTTT. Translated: CASSLGVGRNTEAFF.

CDR3 DNA sequence: TGTGCCAGCAGCTCCCCGTGGGCTGCTAATGAAAAACTGTTTTTT. The encoded protein is CASSSPWAANEKLFF. This chain joins TRBV7-2 and TRBJ1-4; no clear D. V lost 4 bases and J 3 bases, leaving 12 bases between the germline ends. Germline loops: CDR1 SGHTA, CDR2 FQGNSA. This CDR3 region has 15 residues.

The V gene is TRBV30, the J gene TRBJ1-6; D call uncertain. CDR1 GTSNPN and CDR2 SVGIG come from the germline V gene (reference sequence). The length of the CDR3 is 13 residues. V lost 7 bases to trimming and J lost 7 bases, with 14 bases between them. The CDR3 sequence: CALNRRPNSPLHF. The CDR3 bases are TGTGCCTTAAATCGGAGGCCCAATTCACCCCTCCACTTT.

CDR3 sequence (DNA): TGTGCCAGCAGCTTAGGTGGGGGGAAGAACACTGAAGCTTTCTTT. Protein product: CASSLGGGKNTEAFF. The gene calls are TRBV7-9 and TRBJ1-1; the D gene is possibly TRBD1 (5 bases). V was trimmed by 1 base and J by 1 base, leaving 10 bases between them. The CDR3 length is 15 residues. Per the germline V gene, CDR1 is SEHNR and CDR2 is FQNEAQ (reference sequence).

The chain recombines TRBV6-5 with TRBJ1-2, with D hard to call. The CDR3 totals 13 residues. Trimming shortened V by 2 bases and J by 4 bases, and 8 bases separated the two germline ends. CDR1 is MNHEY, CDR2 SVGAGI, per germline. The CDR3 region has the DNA TGTGCCAGCAGTTACCGGGCCAGCTATGGCTACACCTTC. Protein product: CASSYRASYGYTF.

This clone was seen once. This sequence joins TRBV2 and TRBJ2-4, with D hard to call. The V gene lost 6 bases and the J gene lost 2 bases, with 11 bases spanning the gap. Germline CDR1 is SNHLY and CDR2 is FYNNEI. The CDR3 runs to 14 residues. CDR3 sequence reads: CASRYRVPKNIQYF. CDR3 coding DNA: TGTGCCAGCAGGTACCGGGTTCCCAAAAACATTCAGTACTTC.

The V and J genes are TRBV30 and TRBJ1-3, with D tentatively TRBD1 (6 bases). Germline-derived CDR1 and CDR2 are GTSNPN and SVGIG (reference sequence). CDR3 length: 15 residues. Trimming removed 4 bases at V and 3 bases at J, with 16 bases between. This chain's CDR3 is CAWTKTGRSGNTIYF. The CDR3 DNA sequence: TGTGCCTGGACTAAGACAGGACGGAGTGGAAACACCATATATTTT.

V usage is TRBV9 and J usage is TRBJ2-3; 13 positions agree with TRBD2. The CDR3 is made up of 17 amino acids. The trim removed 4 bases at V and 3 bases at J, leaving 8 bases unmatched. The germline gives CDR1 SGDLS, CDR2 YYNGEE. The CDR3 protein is CASSPRTSGGATDTQYF. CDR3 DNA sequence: TGTGCCAGCAGCCCGCGGACTAGCGGGGGAGCGACAGATACGCAGTATTTT.

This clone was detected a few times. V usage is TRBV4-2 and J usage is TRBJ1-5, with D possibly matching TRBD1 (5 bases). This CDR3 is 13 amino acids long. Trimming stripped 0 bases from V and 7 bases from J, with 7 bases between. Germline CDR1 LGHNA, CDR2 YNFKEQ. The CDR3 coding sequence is TGTGCCAGCAGCCAAGATGGGGGGCAGCCCCAGCATTTT. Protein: CASSQDGGQPQHF.

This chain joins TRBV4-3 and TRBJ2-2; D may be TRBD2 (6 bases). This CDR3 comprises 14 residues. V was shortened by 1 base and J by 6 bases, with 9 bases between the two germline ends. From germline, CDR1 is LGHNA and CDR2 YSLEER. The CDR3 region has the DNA TGCGCCAGCAGCCAAGTTTCGGGGGCCGGGGAGCTGTTTTTT. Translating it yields CASSQVSGAGELFF.

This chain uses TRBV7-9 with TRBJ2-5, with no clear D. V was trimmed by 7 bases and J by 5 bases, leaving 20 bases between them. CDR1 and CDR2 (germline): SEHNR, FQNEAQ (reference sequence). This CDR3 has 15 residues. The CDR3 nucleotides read TGTGCCAGCATCCTTAGTAACGAGGTCCGGGAGACCCAGTACTTC. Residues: CASILSNEVRETQYF.

The CDR3: CASSFKRGNEQFF. Written as DNA, the CDR3 is TGTGCCAGCAGTTTTAAGCGGGGGAATGAGCAGTTCTTC. The chain recombines TRBV27 with TRBJ2-1, with 8 positions matching TRBD2. V gave up 3 bases and J gave up 7 bases; unmatched junction bases: 2. This CDR3 is built from 13 residues. Germline V gene data show CDR1 as MNHEY and CDR2 as SMNVEV (reference sequence).

CDR3 residues: CASRLGRQGPTQWWSYEQYF. Here the CDR3 DNA reads TGTGCAAGTCGCTTAGGGAGACAGGGCCCGACTCAATGGTGGTCCTACGAGCAGTACTTC. The J gene is TRBJ2-7, the V gene TRBV12-2; the D call in the table, TRBD1, was not verified against the DNA. TRBV12-2 is noted as a pseudogene. The CDR3 runs to 20 residues.

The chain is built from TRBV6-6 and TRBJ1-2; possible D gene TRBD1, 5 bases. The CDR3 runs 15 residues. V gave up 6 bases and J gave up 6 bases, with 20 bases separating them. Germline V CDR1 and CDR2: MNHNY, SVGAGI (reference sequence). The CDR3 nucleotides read TGTGCCAGCAGCCCCCCGGGTAGGGGATGGGATGGCTACACCTTC. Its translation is CASSPPGRGWDGYTF.

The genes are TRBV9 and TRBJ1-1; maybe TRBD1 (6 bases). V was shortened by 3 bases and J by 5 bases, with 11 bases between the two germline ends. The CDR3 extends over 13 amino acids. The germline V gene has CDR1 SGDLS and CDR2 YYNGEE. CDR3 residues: CASSATGRTEAFF. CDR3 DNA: TGTGCCAGCAGCGCTACAGGGCGGACTGAAGCTTTCTTT.